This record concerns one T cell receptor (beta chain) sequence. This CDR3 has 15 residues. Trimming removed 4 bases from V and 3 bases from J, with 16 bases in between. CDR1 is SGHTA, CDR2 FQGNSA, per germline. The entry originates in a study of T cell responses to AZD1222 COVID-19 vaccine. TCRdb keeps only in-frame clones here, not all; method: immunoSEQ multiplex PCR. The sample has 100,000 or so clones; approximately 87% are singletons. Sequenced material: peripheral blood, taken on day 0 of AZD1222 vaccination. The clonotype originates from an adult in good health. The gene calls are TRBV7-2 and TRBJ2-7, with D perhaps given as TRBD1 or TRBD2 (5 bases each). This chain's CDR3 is CASSSRPGRDYEQYF. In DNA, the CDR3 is TGTGCCAGCAGCTCTCGGCCGGGACGAGACTACGAGCAGTACTTC.